The source of this T cell receptor beta chain is a study of blood T cell repertoires in COVID-19. On the study more broadly: Sample material is recorded as cDNA or gDNA derived from T cells, B-cell-depleted T cells, or PBMCs.

In the study's own analysis: Quantification of nucleated cells was approximated via reference gene primer amplification. Here immunoSEQ multiplex PCR was the method, and the copy in TCRdb shows in-frame clones only, minus some. V, J and clone size are taken as reported in that table, and D and trimming were inferred from the DNA itself. The sample consists of over 110,000 clones, around 81% of them appearing once. V gave up 4 bases and J gave up 6 bases; unmatched junction bases: 5. Germline CDR1 reads SGDLS; CDR2 reads YYNGEE. This CDR3 is 13 amino acids long. Sequencing was performed on peripheral blood. This TCR came from a human donor in a cohort sampled during active COVID-19. V and J are TRBV9 and TRBJ1-2; TRBD1 aligns across 8 bases. CDR3 protein: CASSPLQGDGYTF. The CDR3 DNA follows: TGTGCCAGCAGCCCCCTACAGGGGGATGGCTACACCTTC. The variable domain in full, with the rest retrieved from reference TRBV9 and TRBJ1-2, is DSGVTQTPKHLITATGQRVTLRCSPRSGDLSVYWYQQSLDQGLQFLIQYYNGEERAKGNILERFSAQQFPDLHSELNLSSLELGDSALYFCASSPLQGDGYTFGSGTRLTVV.